The clone carrying this T cell receptor (beta chain) was observed a handful of times. Its antigen is currently unknown. Germline V gives CDR1 SGHRS, CDR2 YFSETQ. Between the trimmed V and J ends, which lost 5 bases and 3 bases, there was a span of 11 bases. This CDR3 is built from 14 residues. The sample belongs to a study of human T cells and chemical hapten exposure. Individual cDNA molecules received unique molecular identifiers in the library. TCRdb reprocessed the RACE reads with MiXCR, giving one entry per CDR3 protein. The sample carries more than 80,000 distinct CDR3 sequences, 11% recorded once. As for time point: patch test 3, about 24 weeks after DPC sensitization. The treatment here: therapeutic diphenylcyclopropenone sensitization with weekly scalp DPC. Unfractionated whole blood was the source of the extracted total RNA. Study conclusions and caveats: Controls formed significantly fewer large CDR3 similarity clusters than expanded TCRs did.

Sample: whole blood, taken in connection with sensitization to the hapten diphenylcyclopropenone (DPC). This sequence was found in a woman aged 45-65 years with alopecia areata. Some clones in this sample may be carry-over from other donors' samples. The J gene is TRBJ2-2, the V gene TRBV5-1, with D maybe TRBD1 (5 bases). In DNA form, the CDR3 reads TGCGCCAGCAGGACGGACACTTACACCGGGGAGCTGTTTTTT. The encoded protein is CASRTDTYTGELFF.